The sample holds many counts of the clone carrying this T cell receptor beta chain. This entry belongs to a study of molecular identifiers for immune sequencing clone quantification. TCRdb analysed the PCR reads with MiXCR anew, one entry per CDR3 protein. The repertoire holds around 470,000 distinct CDR3 sequences, with less than 30% as singletons. V lost 2 bases to trimming and J lost 7 bases, with 14 bases between them. Germline CDR1 and CDR2: MDHEN and SYDVKM. The CDR3 length is 14 residues. The sequence was obtained from a human donor in good health. Some libraries in this study had Jurkat cell RNA spiked in. The rearrangement joins TRBV28 to TRBJ1-1; D unclear. Sequencing was carried out using naive CD8+ T cells from blood, with Jurkat cell RNA spiked in. The subset here: FACS-sorted CD8+CD4-CCR7+CD45RA+ naive T cells. CDR3 DNA: TGTGCCAGCAGTTTAGCCTTGAGGGAAATTGAAGCTTTCTTT. As protein: CASSLALREIEAFF.